The rows below give T cell receptor beta chains drawn from one sample of a study of response to subunit inactivated influenza vaccine. Using its own MiXCR run on the RT-PCR reads, TCRdb lists one record per CDR3 protein. The sample lists roughly 670,000 distinct CDR3 sequences, roughly 15% seen once, with about 7.4% in the top ten. The starting material was PBMCs from blood, obtained 14 to 15 days before vaccination. The receptors come from a man between 50 and 59 years old who received an inactivated influenza vaccine. Each CDR3 is given without its conserved first and last residue. Fields, in order: CDR3 length, V gene, J gene, CDR3 protein.

>11|TRBV10-3|TRBJ2-1
AISGAGDNEQF
>13|TRBV6-1|TRBJ1-5
ASTRTENSNQPQH
>12|TRBV7-8|TRBJ2-7
ASRPWVGTYEQY
>14|TRBV4-2|TRBJ2-1
ASSQDSGGGRNEQF
>13|TRBV6-5|TRBJ2-7
ASSYARRSSYEQY
>11|TRBV6-2/TRBV6-3|TRBJ1-5
ASRAGGLEPQH
>12|TRBV18|TRBJ2-7
ASSRKTGVYEQY
>13|TRBV19|TRBJ2-1
ASSILSGGRNEQF
>13|TRBV19|TRBJ2-7
ASSISRDSNYEQY
>13|TRBV29-1|TRBJ2-1
SVDGREGSYNEQF
>13|TRBV4-2|TRBJ2-2
ASSQSLSSTGELF
>12|TRBV7-2|TRBJ2-1
ASSSRGTYNEQF
>12|TRBV18|TRBJ2-4
ASSPSTGKNIQY
>9|TRBV6-6|TRBJ2-5
ATRDYETQY
>10|TRBV7-9|TRBJ2-7
ASSLDANEQY
>10|TRBV29-1|TRBJ2-3
SVDTGTDTQY
>13|TRBV20-1|TRBJ2-1
SATQGLADYNEQF
>14|TRBV2|TRBJ2-5
ASNRRASGYQETQY
>12|TRBV30|TRBJ2-2
AWSQGGDTGELF
>12|TRBV7-2|TRBJ1-3
ASTSQPSGNTIY
>12|TRBV6-5|TRBJ1-3
ASSFSHREYTIY
>12|TRBV28|TRBJ2-1
ASSLLDRGSEQF
>10|TRBV7-3|TRBJ2-2
ASSLLEGELF
>14|TRBV7-2|TRBJ2-3
ASSLEFWGRTDTQY
>13|TRBV20-1|TRBJ2-3
SARFRGGPPDTQY
>12|TRBV6-2/TRBV6-3|TRBJ1-6
ASSYQGNATPLH
>10|TRBV6-5|TRBJ2-7
ASSTGGYQQY
>18|TRBV2|TRBJ2-1
ASSKGGRLAGAGSYNEQF
>13|TRBV5-1|TRBJ2-7
ASSLEGQWGSEQY
>12|TRBV18|TRBJ1-2
ASSVDRTGRANT
>13|TRBV5-1|TRBJ1-1
ASSLVQGENTEAF
>10|TRBV20-1|TRBJ1-2
SAVGPHYGYT
>13|TRBV5-1|TRBJ2-1
ASSLVPGGGNELF
>13|TRBV12-3/TRBV12-4|TRBJ2-7
ASSSSGGTPYEQY